Sequencing of this T cell receptor beta chain was carried out in a study of T-cell reconstitution after alpha-beta-depleted transplantation in children. Study conclusions and caveats: One year post-transplant, T-cell counts and diversity were largely derived from T cells produced anew. Where some patients showed high TCRbeta diversity at day 60, it came from recipient T cells and thymic progenitors that had survived. By about two months after transplant, alpha-beta T cells reportedly arose from several hundred graft clones that had expanded.

During its preparation, the TCRbeta library received unique molecular identifiers. Each CDR3 protein gets one entry after TCRdb re-called the PCR reads with MiXCR. The table lists about 470,000 distinct CDR3 sequences, about 45% of them singletons. There are many counts of this clonotype. Its antigen is still unknown. Mismatch with germline at one junction end may stem from a read error. The CDR3 runs to 13 residues. The germline V gene encodes CDR1 SGHTA and CDR2 FQGNSA. Sequences were derived from PBMCs, sampled before TCRalphabeta/CD19-depleted stem cell transplant. The chain recombines TRBV7-2 with TRBJ2-7; D is unresolved. This sequence originates from a girl aged 2-10 years with aplastic anemia, due to receive a stem cell transplant. CDR3 in DNA: TGCGCCAGCAGCTTGGGATCCGGGTACGAGCAGTACTTC. Amino acids: CASSLGSGYEQYF.